The sequence of this T cell receptor beta chain was determined in a study of blood T cells in healthy people across ages. Study conclusions and caveats: Higher diversity, along with more naive CD4+ cells, distinguished long-lived donors from aged donors. Roughly linear age-related decline in beta diversity appeared, significant by age around 38.

The ends were cut back, 4 bases at V and 5 bases at J, with 14 bases in the middle. The CDR3 sequence is 14 residues long. As regards this clonotype: Its target is unknown.

The amount of total RNA extracted per sample was at least 6 micrograms. Primed by a sample-barcoded 5' primer and a J-beta primer mix, a second PCR proceeded for roughly 7 to 12 cycles. Each cDNA was tagged by a template-switch adaptor containing 12 random nucleotides. Each CDR3 protein is one row after TCRdb ran MiXCR on the 5' RACE reads. Here the sample spans some 800,000 distinct CDR3 sequences, around 42% being singletons. The chain has TRBV12-3 or TRBV12-4 and TRBJ1-1; D is perhaps TRBD1 (5 bases). Sequencing used blood. This clonotype originated in a man in his sixties in good health. CDR3 sequence (DNA): TGTGCCAGCAGTTACGGGACCCGGATAACTGAAGCTTTCTTT. Translated: CASSYGTRITEAFF.